This TCR beta chain was documented in a study of blood T cell repertoires in COVID-19. About the research overall: T cells, B-cell-depleted T cells, or PBMCs provided the cDNA or gDNA that served as material.

CDR1 SGHNT and CDR2 YENEEA come from the germline V gene. The CDR3 loop spans 15 amino acids. J was trimmed by 7 bases and V by 4 bases; bases with no gene match: 8. Per the original data handling: Estimated nucleated cell counts came from reference gene primer amplification. Generated by immunoSEQ multiplex PCR, the TCRdb table keeps only in-frame clones and is missing some. D and trimming come from the DNA, and the V and J calls and clone size come from that table. The table has more than 200,000 clones, around four fifths seen once. Sequenced input: peripheral blood. The chain couples TRBV11-3 to TRBJ2-2, with 8 bases lining up with TRBD2. The sequence was obtained from a woman in her seventies with active or convalescent COVID-19. The CDR3 sequence: CASSSTGTRVGELFF. The CDR3 nucleotides read TGTGCCAGCAGCTCGACCGGGACTAGGGTCGGGGAGCTGTTTTTT.